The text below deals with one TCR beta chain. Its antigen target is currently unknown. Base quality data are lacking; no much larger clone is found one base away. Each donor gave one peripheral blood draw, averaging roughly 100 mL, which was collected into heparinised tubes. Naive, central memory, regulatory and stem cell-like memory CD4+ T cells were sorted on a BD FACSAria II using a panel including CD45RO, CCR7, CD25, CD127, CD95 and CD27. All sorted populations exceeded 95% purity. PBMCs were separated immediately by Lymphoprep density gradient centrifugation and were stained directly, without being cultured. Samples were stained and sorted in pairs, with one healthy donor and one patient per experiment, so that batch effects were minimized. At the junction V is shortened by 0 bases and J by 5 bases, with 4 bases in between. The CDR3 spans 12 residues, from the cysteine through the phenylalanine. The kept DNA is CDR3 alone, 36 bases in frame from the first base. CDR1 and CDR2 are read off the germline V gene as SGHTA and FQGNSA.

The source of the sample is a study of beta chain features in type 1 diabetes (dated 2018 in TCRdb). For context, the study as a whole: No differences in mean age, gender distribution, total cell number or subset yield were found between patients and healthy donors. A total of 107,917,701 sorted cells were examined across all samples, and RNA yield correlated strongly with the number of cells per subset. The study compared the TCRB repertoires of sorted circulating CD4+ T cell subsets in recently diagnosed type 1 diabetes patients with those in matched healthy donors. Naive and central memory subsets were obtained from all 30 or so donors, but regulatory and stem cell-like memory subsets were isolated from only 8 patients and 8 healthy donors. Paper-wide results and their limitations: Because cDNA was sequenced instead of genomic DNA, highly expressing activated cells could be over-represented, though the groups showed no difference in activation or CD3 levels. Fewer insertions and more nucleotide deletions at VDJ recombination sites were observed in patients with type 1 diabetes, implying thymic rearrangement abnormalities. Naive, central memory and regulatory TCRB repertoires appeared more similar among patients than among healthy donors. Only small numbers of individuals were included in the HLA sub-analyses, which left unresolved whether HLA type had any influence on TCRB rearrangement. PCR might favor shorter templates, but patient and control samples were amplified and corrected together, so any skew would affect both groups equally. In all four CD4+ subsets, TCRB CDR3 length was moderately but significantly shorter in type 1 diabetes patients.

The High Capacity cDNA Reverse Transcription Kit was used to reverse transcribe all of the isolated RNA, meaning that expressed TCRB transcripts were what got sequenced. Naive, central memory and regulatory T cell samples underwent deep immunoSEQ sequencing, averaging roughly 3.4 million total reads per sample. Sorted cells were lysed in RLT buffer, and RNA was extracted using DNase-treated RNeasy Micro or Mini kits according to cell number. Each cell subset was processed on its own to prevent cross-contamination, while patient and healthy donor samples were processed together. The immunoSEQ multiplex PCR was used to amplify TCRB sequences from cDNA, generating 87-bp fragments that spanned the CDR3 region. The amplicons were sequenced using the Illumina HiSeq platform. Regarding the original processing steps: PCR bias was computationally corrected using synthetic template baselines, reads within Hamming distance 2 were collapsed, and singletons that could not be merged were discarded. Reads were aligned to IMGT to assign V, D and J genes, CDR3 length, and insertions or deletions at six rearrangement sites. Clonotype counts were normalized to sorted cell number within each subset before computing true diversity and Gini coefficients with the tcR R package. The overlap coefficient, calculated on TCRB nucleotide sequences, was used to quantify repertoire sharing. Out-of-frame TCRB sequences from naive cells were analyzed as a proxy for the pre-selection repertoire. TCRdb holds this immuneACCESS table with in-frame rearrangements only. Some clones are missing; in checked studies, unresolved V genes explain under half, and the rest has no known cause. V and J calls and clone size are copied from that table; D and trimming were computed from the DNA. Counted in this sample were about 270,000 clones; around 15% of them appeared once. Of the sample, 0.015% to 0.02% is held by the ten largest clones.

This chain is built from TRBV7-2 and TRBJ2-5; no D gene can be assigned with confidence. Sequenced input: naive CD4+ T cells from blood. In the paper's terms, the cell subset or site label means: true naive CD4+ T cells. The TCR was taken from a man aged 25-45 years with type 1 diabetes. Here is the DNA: TGTGCCAGCAGCTTAGCCTACGAGACCCAGTACTTC. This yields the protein CASSLAYETQYF.